One sample yielded the 9 T cell receptor beta chains listed below, sequenced in a study of blood T cells in healthy people across ages. Then a second PCR, running roughly 7 to 11 cycles, was carried out with a sample-barcoded 5' primer and a J-beta primer mix. TCRdb re-called the 5' RACE reads with MiXCR, one entry per CDR3 protein. The repertoire includes about 680,000 distinct CDR3 sequences, around 49% of them detected once, and roughly 34% sits in the top ten. Sequencing used blood. These receptor sequences come from a woman in her sixties in good health.

There are many counts of this clonotype. This chain joins TRBV29-1 and TRBJ2-7; weak D call: TRBD2 (6 bases). CDR1 is SQVTM, CDR2 ANQGSEA, per germline. The V end was cut by 2 bases, the J end by 6 bases, with 11 bases between. The CDR3 is made up of 12 amino acids. The CDR3 protein is CSVESQGGEQYF. In DNA form, the CDR3 reads TGCAGCGTTGAAAGTCAGGGAGGCGAGCAGTACTTC.

The chain recombines TRBV28 with TRBJ2-3, with D perhaps matching TRBD2 (5 bases). The CDR3 spans 15 residues. In germline, CDR1 is MDHEN, CDR2 SYDVKM. V lost 6 bases to trimming and J lost 4 bases, with 17 bases between them. The chain's CDR3 is CASRGREHGSDTQYF. The CDR3 nucleotides read TGTGCCAGCAGGGGCCGGGAACATGGGTCAGATACGCAGTATTTT.

The chain links TRBV5-1 to TRBJ2-7, with TRBD1 matching 8 bases. The CDR3 length is 15 residues. The ends lost 4 bases at V and 2 bases at J; junction bases unmatched: 8. Germline CDR1 reads SGHRS; CDR2 reads YFSETQ. In DNA form, the CDR3 reads TGCGCCAGCAGCATAGGGACAGGATCCCCCTACGAGCAGTACTTC. Translating gives CASSIGTGSPYEQYF.

This sequence joins TRBV11-3 and TRBJ2-1; D unresolved. The CDR3 is 13 amino acids. With 2 bases removed from V and 8 bases from J, the gap between germline ends came to 10 bases. The germline CDR1 and CDR2 sequences are SGHNT and YENEEA. Written as DNA, the CDR3 is TGTGCCAGCAGCTTAAGAAGCTGGGATGAGCAGTTCTTC. Translation gives CASSLRSWDEQFF.

The chain carries TRBV10-3 and TRBJ2-2; 12 nucleotides agree with TRBD2. CDR3 length equals 15 residues. The V gene's germline CDR1 is ENHRY and CDR2 SYGVKD. V was pared by 6 bases and J by 4 bases, with 3 bases of the junction left unmatched. The CDR3: CAIRTSGSPTGELFF. The DNA of the CDR3 is TGTGCCATCAGGACTAGCGGGAGCCCCACCGGGGAGCTGTTTTTT.

This clonotype appeared once. The gene calls are TRBV2 and TRBJ1-4; TRBD1 is a possible D gene (5 bases). The length of the CDR3 is 14 residues. Trimming took 6 bases from V and 5 from J, leaving 13 bases between them. Germline V gives CDR1 SNHLY, CDR2 FYNNEI. CDR3 sequence (DNA): TGTGCCAGCAGAGGGGCAGGAGGAAATGAAAAACTGTTTTTT. It translates to CASRGAGGNEKLFF.

The chain couples TRBV28 to TRBJ2-1, with 12 nucleotides matching TRBD2. The germline gives CDR1 MDHEN, CDR2 SYDVKM. CDR3 length: 15 residues. Trimming at V came to 4 bases and at J to 8 bases, leaving 6 bases not matched to a gene. The CDR3 region has the DNA TGTGCCAGCAGTTCAGAGACTAGCGGGAGTTATGAGCAGTTCTTC. Translation gives CASSSETSGSYEQFF. Full variable domain (remainder filled in from reference TRBV28 and TRBJ2-1): DVKVTQSSRYLVKRTGEKVFLECVQDMDHENMFWYRQDPGLGLRLIYFSYDVKMKEKGDIPEGYSVSREKKERFSLILESASTNQTSMYLCASSSETSGSYEQFFGPGTRLTVL.

The V and J genes are TRBV2 and TRBJ1-4, with 12 bases fitting TRBD1. The CDR3 consists of 15 residues. The ends lost 7 bases at V and 7 bases at J; junction bases unmatched: 7. Germline CDR1 is SNHLY and CDR2 is FYNNEI. CDR3 sequence reads: CASNKGTGGGEKLFF. The CDR3 DNA reads TGTGCCAGCAACAAGGGGACAGGGGGCGGTGAAAAACTGTTTTTT.

This chain links TRBV9 with TRBJ2-3; D not resolved. This CDR3 is 14 amino acids long. Germline assignment: CDR1 SGDLS and CDR2 YYNGEE. V lost 0 bases, J lost 5 bases, and 10 bases lay in between. CDR3 bases: TGTGCCAGCAGCGTAGGGCAGGTTGGAGATACGCAGTATTTT. Translation gives CASSVGQVGDTQYF.